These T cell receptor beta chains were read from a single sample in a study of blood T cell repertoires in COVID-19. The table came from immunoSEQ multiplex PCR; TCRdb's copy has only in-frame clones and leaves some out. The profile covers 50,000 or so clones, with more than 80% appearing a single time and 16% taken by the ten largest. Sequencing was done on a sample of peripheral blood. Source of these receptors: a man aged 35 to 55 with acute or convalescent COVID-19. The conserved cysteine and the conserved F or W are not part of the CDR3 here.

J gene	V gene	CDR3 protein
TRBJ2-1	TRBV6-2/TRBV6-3	ASSFLVEQF
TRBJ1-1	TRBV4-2	ASSQDGFTEAF
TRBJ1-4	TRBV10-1	ASSEGGFSTNEKLF
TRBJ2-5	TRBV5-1	ASRLTGEETQY
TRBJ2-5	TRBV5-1	ASSTSSVQETQY
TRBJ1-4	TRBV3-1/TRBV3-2	ASSQGGQANEKLF
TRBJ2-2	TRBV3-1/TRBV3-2	ASSQRTSGMTGELF
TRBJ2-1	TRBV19	ASSATSGRAYNEQF
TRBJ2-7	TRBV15	ATSRDRTVEQY
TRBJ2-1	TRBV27	ASSSLSGSLFTSYNEQF
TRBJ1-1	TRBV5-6	ASSLTGVEAF
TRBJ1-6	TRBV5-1	ASSLGQAGDSPLH
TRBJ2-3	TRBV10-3	AISESNLADTQY
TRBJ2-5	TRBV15	ATSRDKVAGLYQETQY
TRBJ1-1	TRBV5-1	ASSLVYGQGASGNTEAF
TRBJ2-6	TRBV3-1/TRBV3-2	ASSQVRGSGANVLT
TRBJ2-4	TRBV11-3	ASSSHQTGFDNIQY
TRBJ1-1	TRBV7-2	ASSLVKGGGNTEAF
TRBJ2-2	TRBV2	ASSRDISGELF
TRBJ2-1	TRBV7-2	ASRPGTGWVNEQF
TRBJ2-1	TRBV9	ASSFSGSYNEQF
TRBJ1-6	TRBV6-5	ASNSGTGPSPLH
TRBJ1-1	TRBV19	ASSTGGWTEAF
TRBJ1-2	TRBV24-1	ATSDFGGTYGYT
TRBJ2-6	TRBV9	ASSAQGVVSGANVLT
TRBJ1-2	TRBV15	ATSFSGTANYGYT
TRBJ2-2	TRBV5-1	ASKGQPKGLTGELF
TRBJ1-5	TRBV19	ASSIDNGLQPQH
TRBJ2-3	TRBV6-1	ASSEEKFSTQY
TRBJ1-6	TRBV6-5	ASSRQGANDSPLH
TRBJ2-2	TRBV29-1	SVPGLATTGELF
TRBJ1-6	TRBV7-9	ASSFGTVGSPLH
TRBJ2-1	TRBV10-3	AISESGTSRNEQF